Below are 17 T cell receptor beta chains sequenced from a single sample in a study of blood T cell repertoires in COVID-19. Assay: immunoSEQ multiplex PCR; the TCRdb copy retains only in-frame clones and omits some. The sample contains some 250,000 clones, more than 75% of which appear only once. The sample was peripheral blood. These receptors were taken from a middle-aged woman who had recovered from COVID-19.

Remarks on this clone: The junction and the germline gene differ at one end; a read error may be behind it. The chain uses TRBV7-7 and TRBJ2-3; perhaps TRBD2 as D (5 bases). CDR1 is SSHAT and CDR2 is FNYEAQ in the germline V gene (reference sequence). This CDR3 is 13 amino acids long. CDR3 residues: CASSGLDGTTQYF. The CDR3 nucleotides are TGTGCTAGCAGCGGACTCGATGGTACCACGCAGTATTTT.

V and J are TRBV28 and TRBJ1-2; no clear D. CDR3 length: 13 amino acids. V was shortened by 2 bases and J by 1 base, with 5 bases between the two germline ends. Germline V gene data show CDR1 as MDHEN and CDR2 as SYDVKM. The CDR3 DNA follows: TGTGCCAGCAGTTTAGACATTAACTATGGCTACACCTTC. Protein: CASSLDINYGYTF.

The chain couples TRBV6-5 to TRBJ2-5; D perhaps matches TRBD2 (5 bases). In germline, CDR1 is MNHEY, CDR2 SVGAGI. The V and J ends lost 0 bases and 1 base respectively, with 9 bases between them. The CDR3 spans 15 residues. In DNA form, the CDR3 reads TGTGCCAGCAGTTACTCGGGCGGGCTCCAAGAGACCCAGTACTTC. Residues: CASSYSGGLQETQYF.

The J gene is TRBJ2-2, the V gene TRBV4-3, with 9 bases lining up with TRBD1. This CDR3 comprises 15 residues. V lost 4 bases and J lost 2; bases outside the gene matches: 2. Germline V gene sequence: CDR1 LGHNA, CDR2 YSLEER. CDR3 sequence reads: CASSPDRGNTGELFF. The CDR3 coding sequence is TGCGCCAGCAGCCCGGACAGGGGAAACACCGGGGAGCTGTTTTTT.

V and J are TRBV3-1 (or the pseudogene TRBV3-2) and TRBJ1-4, with 7 bases lining up with TRBD1. V was clipped by 3 bases and J by 9 bases; unmatched bases: 7. Germline-derived CDR1 and CDR2 are LGHDT and YNNKEL (reference sequence). This CDR3 spans 14 amino acids. The chain's CDR3 is CASSQTGTFKKLFF. The CDR3 DNA follows: TGTGCCAGCAGCCAGACAGGGACTTTTAAAAAACTGTTTTTT.

The chain joins TRBV19 to TRBJ1-6; D remains unclear. The CDR3 is made up of 16 amino acids. V lost 6 bases and J lost 9, with 21 bases in between. Germline V CDR1 and CDR2: LNHDA, SQIVND (reference sequence). CDR3 sequence (DNA): TGTGCCAGTAGCCCCCGGTTCGGGTCGACTTCTTCACCCCTCCACTTT. Translation gives CASSPRFGSTSSPLHF.

V usage is TRBV23-1 and J usage is TRBJ2-7; 9 nucleotides align to TRBD1. TRBV23-1 is assigned to the ORF class and has an uncertain function. CDR3 length equals 13 residues. Trimming at V came to 6 bases and at J to 5 bases, leaving 5 bases not matched to a gene. Here the CDR3 DNA reads TGCGCCAGCAGCCGGGACAGGGCCCACGAGCAGTACTTC. Translated, it gives CASSRDRAHEQYF.

As concerns this clone: This sample includes further DNA sequences coding for the same CDR3. V gene TRBV6-5 combines with J gene TRBJ2-7; no reliable D call. This CDR3 spans 11 amino acids. Germline V CDR1 and CDR2: MNHEY, SVGAGI. V lost 4 bases and J 3 bases, leaving 4 bases between the germline ends. The CDR3, as DNA: TGTGCCAGCAGTTCCCTCTACGAGCAGTACTTC. Translation: CASSSLYEQYF.

The J gene is TRBJ2-7, the V gene TRBV7-2; TRBD1 matches at 8 bases. The CDR3 has 14 residues. Germline CDR1 reads SGHTA; CDR2 reads FQGNSA. The ends lost 1 base at V and 3 bases at J; junction bases unmatched: 2. The CDR3, as DNA: TGTGCCAGCAGCTTAGTCGGACAGGGCTACGAGCAGTACTTC. Its protein product is CASSLVGQGYEQYF. The variable domain in full, completed from reference TRBV7-2 and TRBJ2-7, reads GAGVSQSPSNKVTEKGKDVELRCDPISGHTALYWYRQSLGQGLEFLIYFQGNSAPDKSGLPSDRFSAERTGGSVSTLTIQRTQQEDSAVYLCASSLVGQGYEQYFGPGTRLTVT.

J is TRBJ1-2 and V is TRBV30, with TRBD1 matching 7 bases. The CDR3 sequence is 14 residues long. The V gene's germline CDR1 is GTSNPN and CDR2 SVGIG (reference sequence). The trim removed 3 bases at V and 8 bases at J, leaving 12 bases unmatched. The CDR3 coding sequence is TGTGCCTGGAGCCAGGTACAGGGGCCGTCGGGCTACACCTTC. This gives the protein CAWSQVQGPSGYTF.

The chain combines TRBV6-1 with TRBJ1-5, with 8 bases lining up with TRBD1. Germline loops: CDR1 MNHNS, CDR2 SASEGT. The CDR3 length is 13 residues. V lost 3 bases to trimming and J lost 6 bases; unmatched junction nucleotides: 1. DNA of the CDR3: TGTGCCAGCAGTGACGACAGGGGTCAGCCCCAGCATTTT. Protein sequence: CASSDDRGQPQHF.

The rearrangement links TRBV4-2 to TRBJ2-7; TRBD2 might be the D (6 bases). The CDR3 spans 16 residues. V lost 0 bases to trimming and J lost 7 bases, with 19 bases between them. Germline V gives CDR1 LGHNA, CDR2 YNFKEQ. This CDR3 reads CASSQDSGREVREQYF. CDR3 nucleotide sequence: TGTGCCAGCAGCCAAGATTCGGGCAGGGAGGTGAGGGAGCAGTACTTC.

This clone has just a few counts. This sequence joins TRBV19 and TRBJ1-2; 7 nucleotides match TRBD1. With V trimmed by 5 bases and J by 5 bases, 14 bases remained unmatched. This CDR3 comprises 16 residues. The germline gives CDR1 LNHDA, CDR2 SQIVND (reference sequence). The DNA of the CDR3 is TGTGCCAGTAGTCCCCGGGACACAGGGGCTCCTTATGGCTACACCTTC. Translation: CASSPRDTGAPYGYTF. Using reference TRBV19 and TRBJ1-2 for the parts outside the CDR3, the full variable domain is DGGITQSPKYLFRKEGQNVTLSCEQNLNHDAMYWYRQDPGQGLRLIYYSQIVNDFQKGDIAEGYSVSREKKESFPLTVTSAQKNPTAFYLCASSPRDTGAPYGYTFGSGTRLTVV.

The CDR3 reads CASSQEQDWNTIYF. The CDR3 DNA reads TGTGCCAGCAGCCAAGAGCAGGACTGGAACACCATATATTTT. The chain links TRBV14 to TRBJ1-3; D gene ambiguous. Germline-derived CDR1 and CDR2 are SGHDN and FVKESK. CDR3 length: 14 amino acids. Trimming cost V 0 bases and J 7 bases, with 10 bases left between them.

V usage is TRBV29-1 and J usage is TRBJ2-7; D possibly corresponds to TRBD1 (6 bases). The germline gives CDR1 SQVTM, CDR2 ANQGSEA. The CDR3 runs 12 residues. Trimming left V 4 bases short and J 3 bases short, with 10 bases between. The CDR3 region has the DNA TGCAGCGTTGGGGGGCCCCTCTACGAGCAGTACGTC. Translation gives CSVGGPLYEQYV.

The chain couples TRBV1 to TRBJ2-1; the table gives TRBD2 as D, unverified against the DNA. TRBV1 represents a pseudogene. CDR3 length equals 22 residues. This CDR3 reads CTSTPPQPPPLAGGFRVDEQFF. CDR3 coding DNA: TGCACCAGCACCCCCCCCCAGCCCCCTCCGCTAGCGGGAGGTTTTCGGGTAGATGAGCAGTTCTTC.

The V gene is TRBV6-5, the J gene TRBJ1-2; D is possibly TRBD1 (6 bases). V lost 6 bases and J 4 bases, leaving 9 bases between the germline ends. The CDR3 has 12 residues. CDR1 is MNHEY and CDR2 is SVGAGI in the germline V gene. The CDR3 DNA follows: TGTGCCAGCAGGGACAGTTCCTATGGCTACACCTTC. It yields the protein CASRDSSYGYTF.